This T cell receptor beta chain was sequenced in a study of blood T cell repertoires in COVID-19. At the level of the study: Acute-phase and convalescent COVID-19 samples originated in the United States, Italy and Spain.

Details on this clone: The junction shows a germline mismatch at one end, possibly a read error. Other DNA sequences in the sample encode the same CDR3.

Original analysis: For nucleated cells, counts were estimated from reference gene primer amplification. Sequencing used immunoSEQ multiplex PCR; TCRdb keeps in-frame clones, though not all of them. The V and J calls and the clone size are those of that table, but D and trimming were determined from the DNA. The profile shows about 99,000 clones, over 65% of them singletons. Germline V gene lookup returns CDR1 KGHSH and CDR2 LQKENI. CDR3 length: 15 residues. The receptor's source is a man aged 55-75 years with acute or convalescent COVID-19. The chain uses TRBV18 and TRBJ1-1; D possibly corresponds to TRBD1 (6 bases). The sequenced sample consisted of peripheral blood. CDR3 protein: CASSVRQVMNTEAFF. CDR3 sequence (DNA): TGTGCCAGCTCAGTGCGACAGGTAATGAACACTGAAGCTTTTTTT.